Included here is one TCR beta chain sequence, with context. The antigen remains unidentified. These data come from a study of T cells after posttransplantation cyclophosphamide. General observations from the study: Recipient CMV seropositivity and CMV reactivation strongly tracked TRB clonality.

Generated by immunoSEQ multiplex PCR, the TCRdb table keeps only in-frame clones and is missing some. The repertoire holds about 66,000 clones, around 93% seen once, with about 3.2% in the top ten. On the day of bone marrow donation, the related graft donor provided peripheral blood. The V segment lost 3 bases and the J segment 4 bases; nucleotides outside the gene matches: 2. CDR3 length: 13 residues. The germline CDR1 and CDR2 sequences are SGHRS and YFSETQ. The sample consisted of PBMCs. The TCR comes from a woman younger than 45 in good health and a related stem cell transplant donor. This rearrangement joins TRBV5-1 to TRBJ2-3; 7 nucleotides line up with TRBD1. The CDR3 sequence: CASSSQGADTQYF. The DNA for the CDR3 is TGCGCCAGCAGCTCCCAGGGGGCAGATACGCAGTATTTT.